One sample yielded the 23 T cell receptor beta chains listed below, sequenced in a study of neurological immune-mediated disorders. Specified time point: longitudinal time-point 1 (baseline). TCRdb re-derived calls from the 5' RACE reads in MiXCR, one entry per CDR3 protein. Among 47,000 or so distinct CDR3 sequences listed, about a tenth were seen once. The specimen was PBMCs. These receptor sequences come from a woman in her forties in good health.

This clonotype has at least ten counts. The chain couples TRBV5-8 to TRBJ1-5; the D is unclear. CDR3 size: 15 residues. V was pared by 9 bases and J by 2 bases, with 18 bases between. Germline V gene data show CDR1 as SGHTS and CDR2 as YDEGEE. The CDR3 bases are TGTGCCACCAAAGGCCCAGCCCGGGGCAATCAGCCCCAGCATTTT. This encodes CATKGPARGNQPQHF.

This clonotype was detected ten times or more. The gene calls are TRBV13 and TRBJ2-1, with 8 bases lining up with TRBD2. The V and J ends lost 5 bases and 4 bases, in that order; junction bases with no gene match: 7. Germline assignment: CDR1 PRHDT and CDR2 FYEKMQ (reference sequence). This CDR3 contains 15 residues. CDR3 in amino acids: CASSRGGGSYNEQFF. CDR3 DNA: TGTGCCAGCAGCCGGGGGGGGGGCTCATACAATGAGCAGTTCTTC.

This clonotype was recorded many times. The chain is built from TRBV29-1 and TRBJ1-1, with 9 positions matching TRBD1. The CDR3 runs 13 residues. The V gene end was trimmed by 5 bases and the J gene end by 4 bases; junction bases not matched to a gene: 5. The germline gives CDR1 SQVTM, CDR2 ANQGSEA. CDR3 loop: CSVTGQGGTEAFF. The CDR3, as DNA: TGCAGCGTTACGGGACAGGGTGGCACTGAAGCTTTCTTT.

This clonotype was seen at least ten times. The chain links TRBV15 to TRBJ2-5, with D maybe TRBD1 (6 bases). CDR1 and CDR2 (germline): LNHNV, YYDKDF (reference sequence). Trimming cost V 8 bases and J 3 bases, with 13 bases left between them. The CDR3 covers 13 residues. For the CDR3, the DNA is TGTGCCACCTCCCTGAGACAGGAAGAGACCCAGTACTTC. It encodes CATSLRQEETQYF.

This clonotype was recorded many times. The chain uses TRBV5-6 and TRBJ2-7; D is perhaps TRBD2 (5 bases). V was clipped by 4 bases and J by 3 bases, with 29 bases between them. Germline values: CDR1 SGHDT, CDR2 YYEEEE. CDR3 length equals 19 residues. CDR3 coding DNA: TGTGCCAGCAGCCTGGAGCTTACTTCTTTGGGAGTTGGGGACTACGAGCAGTACTTC. It is translated as CASSLELTSLGVGDYEQYF. The complete variable domain, with remaining parts taken from reference TRBV5-6 and TRBJ2-7, reads DAGVTQSPTHLIKTRGQQVTLRCSPKSGHDTVSWYQQALGQGPQFIFQYYEEEERQRGNFPDRFSGHQFPNYSSELNVNALLLGDSALYLCASSLELTSLGVGDYEQYFGPGTRLTVT.

The sample holds many counts of this clonotype. This rearrangement joins TRBV6-1 to TRBJ2-3; D may correspond to TRBD1 or TRBD2 (6 bases each). Trimming stripped 0 bases from V and 14 bases from J, with 18 bases between. CDR1 is MNHNS, CDR2 SASEGT, per germline. The CDR3 sequence is 14 residues long. The CDR3 protein is CASSEAIPGARSYF. CDR3 DNA sequence: TGTGCCAGCAGTGAAGCGATTCCGGGGGCCCGGTCGTATTTT.

The table lists this clonotype with a few counts. V usage is TRBV5-1 and J usage is TRBJ1-1, with D uncertain. Germline loops: CDR1 SGHRS, CDR2 YFSETQ. The CDR3 extends over 14 amino acids. The ends were cut back, 0 bases at V and 1 base at J, with 7 bases in the middle. The CDR3 is CASSLASGNTEAFF. The CDR3, as DNA: TGCGCCAGCAGCTTGGCGAGCGGGAACACTGAAGCTTTCTTT.

This clonotype showed up many times. The chain uses TRBV24-1 and TRBJ2-3; tentative D call: TRBD1 (5 bases). The germline V gene encodes CDR1 KGHDR and CDR2 SFDVKD. The V end lost 6 bases, the J end lost 5 bases, and 17 bases lay between the germline ends. This CDR3 contains 15 residues. CDR3 loop: CATSPHEQGRDTQYF. The CDR3 region has the DNA TGTGCCACCAGTCCCCACGAGCAGGGAAGAGATACGCAGTATTTT.

This clonotype was observed at least ten times. This chain links TRBV7-2 with TRBJ1-2; TRBD1 matches 10 bases. Germline values: CDR1 SGHTA, CDR2 FQGNSA. CDR3 length equals 18 residues. V lost 1 base to trimming and J lost 0 bases; unmatched junction nucleotides: 8. The CDR3 coding sequence is TGTGCCAGCAGCTTAGTCGGGACAGGGGATCCACCTAACTATGGCTACACCTTC. Translated: CASSLVGTGDPPNYGYTF.

The table lists this clonotype with many counts. The chain is built from TRBV12-3 or TRBV12-4 and TRBJ2-1; perhaps TRBD2 as D (5 bases). The V and J ends lost 2 bases and 10 bases respectively, with 15 bases between them. The CDR3 runs 14 residues. The CDR3 region is CASSLSYGEGEQFF. CDR3 nucleotides: TGTGCCAGCAGTTTAAGTTACGGGGAAGGGGAGCAGTTCTTC.

There are many counts of this clonotype. The J gene is TRBJ2-7, the V gene TRBV19, with 8 nucleotides matching TRBD1. This CDR3 contains 15 residues. CDR1 LNHDA and CDR2 SQIVND come from the germline V gene (reference sequence). V lost 6 bases to trimming and J lost 6 bases; unmatched junction nucleotides: 13. The CDR3 sequence: CASRLTWTGSSEQYF. CDR3 nucleotide sequence: TGTGCCAGTAGGCTCACCTGGACAGGGTCTAGCGAGCAGTACTTC. Variable domain in full (rest from reference TRBV19 and TRBJ2-7): DGGITQSPKYLFRKEGQNVTLSCEQNLNHDAMYWYRQDPGQGLRLIYYSQIVNDFQKGDIAEGYSVSREKKESFPLTVTSAQKNPTAFYLCASRLTWTGSSEQYFGPGTRLTVT.

On this clonotype itself: A much more abundant neighbour one base away suggests this may be a read error. This chain links TRBV6-1 with TRBJ2-1; D not resolved. The CDR3 has 13 residues. Per germline, CDR1 MNHNS and CDR2 SASEGT. The CDR3 is CASSPVVYNGQFF. The CDR3 DNA reads TGTGCCAGCAGTCCTGTAGTTTACAATGGGCAGTTCTTC.

This clonotype was detected ten times or more. This chain's CDR3 is CASSPTSGGPRYTGELFF. In nucleotides, the CDR3 is TGCGCCAGCAGTCCAACTAGCGGGGGACCTAGGTACACCGGGGAGCTGTTTTTT. The gene calls are TRBV5-1 and TRBJ2-2, with 11 bases that match TRBD2. Looked up from germline, CDR1 is SGHRS and CDR2 is YFSETQ. CDR3 size: 18 residues. V dropped 5 bases and J dropped 3; count of bases not matched to a gene: 12.

Concerning this clonotype itself: At one end the junction does not follow the germline gene, possibly because of a read error. The chain is built from TRBV5-1 and TRBJ1-6; D not certain. CDR1 and CDR2 from the germline V gene are SGHRS and YFSETQ. This CDR3 spans 15 amino acids. The CDR3 is CASSLERAESSPIHF. The CDR3 DNA reads TGCGCCAGCAGCTTGGAGCGTGCCGAGAGTTCACCCATCCACTTT.

This clonotype was detected ten times or more. V and J are TRBV29-1 and TRBJ2-3; D call uncertain. This CDR3 has 12 amino acids. CDR1 is SQVTM and CDR2 is ANQGSEA in the germline V gene. The V and J ends lost 7 bases and 2 bases respectively, with 10 bases between them. Here the CDR3 reads CSADIYTDTQYF. For the CDR3, the DNA is TGCAGCGCCGACATCTACACAGATACGCAGTATTTT.

V and J are TRBV12-3 or TRBV12-4 and TRBJ2-3; 10 nucleotides agree with TRBD2. The CDR3 covers 15 residues. The V and J ends lost 6 bases and 6 bases, in that order; junction bases with no gene match: 9. DNA of the CDR3: TGTGCCAGCAGCTTGATCCAGCGGGAGGGGGATACGCAGTATTTT. It is translated as CASSLIQREGDTQYF.

In its sample, this clonotype was seen many times. This chain links TRBV20-1 with TRBJ2-2; D is unresolved. Looked up from germline, CDR1 is DFQATT and CDR2 is SNEGSKA (reference sequence). This CDR3 has 14 amino acids. V was trimmed by 3 bases and J by 6 bases, leaving 14 bases between them. Written as DNA, the CDR3 is TGCAGTGCTAGCAGGCAGATAAACCCCGGGGAGCTGTTTTTT. It is translated as CSASRQINPGELFF.

This clonotype was seen a few times. The rearrangement links TRBV7-8 to TRBJ1-2; D is perhaps TRBD1 (5 bases). The CDR3 runs to 15 residues. The V and J ends lost 5 bases and 2 bases respectively, with 15 bases between them. Germline V gene lookup returns CDR1 SGHVS and CDR2 FQNEAQ. The CDR3 sequence is CASSTHRTPNYGYTF. The CDR3 DNA is TGTGCCAGCAGCACCCACCGGACACCGAACTATGGCTACACCTTC.

This clonotype was detected many times. The V and J genes are TRBV29-1 and TRBJ1-2; D uncertain. CDR1 is SQVTM, CDR2 ANQGSEA, per germline. The CDR3 runs to 11 residues. Trimming removed 7 bases from V and 5 bases from J, with 11 bases in between. CDR3 sequence (DNA): TGCAGCGCAGAAGCCGAGTATGGCTACACCTTC. This encodes CSAEAEYGYTF.

This clonotype was found many times. The chain recombines TRBV20-1 with TRBJ2-3; D possibly corresponds to TRBD2 (5 bases). Trimming shortened V by 0 bases and J by 10 bases, and 20 bases separated the two germline ends. This CDR3 spans 15 amino acids. Per the germline V gene, CDR1 is DFQATT and CDR2 is SNEGSKA (reference sequence). The CDR3 DNA is TGCAGTGCTAGAGATGGTGCGGCGAGCCGGGAAGCGCAGTATTTT. Residues: CSARDGAASREAQYF.

This clonotype was counted ten times or more. The chain links TRBV27 to TRBJ1-5; 7 bases agree with TRBD1. Germline V gives CDR1 MNHEY, CDR2 SMNVEV (reference sequence). This CDR3 contains 14 residues. V gave up 7 bases and J gave up 6 bases; unmatched junction bases: 9. In DNA form, the CDR3 reads TGTGCCAGCACCCCAGGGGGGGCCTCTCAGCCCCAGCATTTT. It encodes CASTPGGASQPQHF.

The J gene is TRBJ2-2, the V gene TRBV6-1; D perhaps matches TRBD1 (7 bases). This CDR3 comprises 17 residues. CDR1 and CDR2 (germline): MNHNS, SASEGT. V lost 4 bases to trimming and J lost 5 bases, with 20 bases between them. The CDR3 sequence: CASSGPRGTALTGELFF. The DNA for the CDR3 is TGTGCCAGCAGTGGACCACGCGGGACAGCGCTTACCGGGGAGCTGTTTTTT.

This clonotype was seen repeatedly, ten times or more. The chain links TRBV4-1 to TRBJ2-3; 7 positions agree with TRBD1. V was clipped by 3 bases and J by 0 bases; unmatched bases: 3. This CDR3 contains 15 residues. CDR1 and CDR2 from the germline V gene are MGHRA and YSYEKL. The CDR3, as DNA: TGCGCCAGCAGCCAGCCAGGGGGAAGCACAGATACGCAGTATTTT. Amino acids: CASSQPGGSTDTQYF.